The clone carrying this T cell receptor beta chain was detected only a few times. What it binds is unknown. These data originate in a study of blood T cells in healthy people across ages. Findings of the study overall: Observed TCR beta diversity per million T cells went down as age went up. This fall followed a roughly linear course with age. Conclusively comparing naive with antigen-experienced cells was impossible with unsorted PBMCs. Unknown donor CMV status possibly confounded expanded clonotype changes. Whereas aged donors had fewer naive CD4+ cells, long-lived donors had more of them and higher diversity.

PCR was performed a second time for about 7 to 11 cycles using a sample-barcoded 5' primer and a J-beta primer mix. Via MiXCR, TCRdb re-called the 5' RACE reads, giving one row per CDR3 protein. Of about 570,000 distinct CDR3 sequences in the sample, 27% were seen once. V dropped 0 bases and J dropped 2 bases, with 10 bases sitting between them. CDR1 and CDR2 (germline): DFQATT, SNEGSKA (reference sequence). CDR3 size: 14 residues. The chain employs TRBV20-1 and TRBJ1-1, with D unclear. The sequencing sample was made of blood. This TCR derives from a woman in her sixties or seventies in good health. DNA of the CDR3: TGCAGTGCTAGAGAACACAGTCAAAACACTGAAGCTTTCTTT. Its protein is CSAREHSQNTEAFF.